This TCR beta chain originates from a study of blood T cells in healthy people across ages. The table lists this clonotype with many counts. Sample-barcoded 5' priming and a J-beta primer mix drove a second PCR of about 6 to 12 cycles. TCRdb reprocessed the 5' RACE reads with MiXCR, giving one entry per CDR3 protein. This table has around 1.1 million distinct CDR3 sequences, more than 30% appearing once. The CDR3 is made up of 15 amino acids. Germline CDR1 LGHNA, CDR2 YSLEER. V dropped 0 bases and J dropped 5; count of bases not matched to a gene: 1. This chain uses TRBV4-3 with TRBJ2-3; TRBD1 aligns across 11 bases. The source is a man in his late teens or twenties in good health. The sample comprised blood. In nucleotides, the CDR3 is TGCGCCAGCAGCCAAGAGGGGACAGGGGGAGATACGCAGTATTTT. Amino acids: CASSQEGTGGDTQYF.